This T cell receptor (beta chain) appears in the sequencing data of a study of blood T cell repertoires in COVID-19. As handled by the study authors: Estimates of nucleated cell counts were drawn from the amplification of reference gene primers. Here immunoSEQ multiplex PCR was the method, and the copy in TCRdb shows in-frame clones only, minus some. V, J and clone size are taken as reported in that table, and D and trimming were inferred from the DNA itself. The data hold about 320,000 clones, with around 83% observed a single time. Germline V gene sequence: CDR1 LNHDA, CDR2 SQIVND (reference sequence). This CDR3 spans 14 amino acids. V trimming: 7 bases; J trimming: 4 bases; junction bases outside the gene matches: 9.

The receptor's source is a woman aged 50 to 60 with acute or convalescent COVID-19. Sequenced: peripheral blood. The V gene is TRBV19, the J gene TRBJ2-5; 7 bases fit TRBD1. CDR3: CASKGRGSGETQYF. CDR3 DNA sequence: TGTGCCAGTAAAGGCAGGGGGTCTGGAGAGACCCAGTACTTC.